The clone carrying this TCR beta chain was recorded a few times. Sequenced by immunoSEQ multiplex PCR; TCRdb stores in-frame clones only, minus some. The repertoire consists of over 70,000 clones, with 89% occurring once and the leading ten covering approximately 22%. These data originate in a study of PD-1 blockade in classical Hodgkin lymphoma. Each of the patients experienced relapse following autologous stem cell transplantation, and their brentuximab vedotin exposure differed. V shed 3 bases and J shed 12 bases, with 12 bases lying between them. Germline CDR1 is MNHNS and CDR2 is SASEGT. This CDR3 contains 11 residues.

The V and J genes are TRBV6-1 and TRBJ2-7; D is undetermined. The sample here was peripheral blood mononuclear cells (PBMCs), taken at baseline. This TCR derives from a human donor with classical Hodgkin lymphoma. Here the CDR3 reads CASSDGKGLYF. CDR3 bases: TGTGCCAGCAGTGACGGAAAAGGGCTGTACTTC.